Listed here are 23 T cell receptor beta chains from one sample, sequenced in a study of beta chain features in type 1 diabetes. Study-wide results and limits: A moderate, significant TCRB CDR3 shortening appeared in type 1 diabetes across four CD4+ subsets.

For these TCRs, the target antigens are not known. TCRB transcripts that were expressed got sequenced, as all of the isolated RNA had been reverse transcribed. Using immunoSEQ multiplex PCR, the repertoire was profiled, and TCRdb retains in-frame clones only, with some absent. In the table there are under 350,000 clones, approximately 25% of which are singletons. Material for sequencing was naive CD4+ T cells from blood. The receptors were gathered from a woman aged 25 to 45 with type 1 diabetes.

This clone appeared a few times. The V call is TRBV4-1, the J call TRBJ1-1, with no clear D. V was trimmed by 8 bases and J by 1 base, leaving 14 bases between them. The CDR3 contains 14 residues. In germline, CDR1 is MGHRA, CDR2 YSYEKL. CDR3 DNA sequence: TGCGCCAGCGCCCAGGTCGGTAAGAACACTGAAGCTTTCTTT. This codes for CASAQVGKNTEAFF.

This sequence joins TRBV6-5 and TRBJ2-7; D possibly corresponds to TRBD1 (5 bases). V was clipped by 5 bases and J by 3 bases, with 8 bases between them. There are 12 residues in the CDR3. Germline CDR1 is MNHEY and CDR2 is SVGAGI. CDR3 sequence reads: CASSRGGYEQYF. CDR3 coding DNA: TGTGCCAGCAGTAGGGGCGGCTACGAGCAGTACTTC.

The rearrangement links TRBV30 to TRBJ2-1; weak D call: TRBD2 (6 bases). The CDR3 sequence is 13 residues long. CDR1 is GTSNPN, CDR2 SVGIG, per germline (reference sequence). V was cut by 1 base and J by 14 bases, with 18 bases left in between. The CDR3 spells CAWSASVTRHEFF. The CDR3 nucleotides read TGTGCCTGGAGTGCATCGGTGACTAGGCATGAGTTCTTC.

The chain links TRBV15 to TRBJ2-7; 9 bases line up with TRBD1. Germline assignment: CDR1 LNHNV and CDR2 YYDKDF (reference sequence). Germline trimming cut 1 base from V and 6 bases from J; bases unmatched to any gene: 7. The CDR3 has 15 amino acids. For the CDR3, the DNA is TGTGCCACCAGCAGAGGAGGACAGGGGATGGGCGAGCAGTACTTC. Its protein is CATSRGGQGMGEQYF.

This clone was observed a handful of times. The sample carries other DNA sequences with the same CDR3. The gene calls are TRBV30 and TRBJ2-5; D not resolved. V lost 0 bases and J 2 bases, leaving 7 bases between the germline ends. The CDR3 totals 13 residues. The germline V gene encodes CDR1 GTSNPN and CDR2 SVGIG (reference sequence). CDR3 loop: CAWSVRLQETQYF. CDR3 nucleotide sequence: TGTGCCTGGAGTGTACGACTGCAAGAGACCCAGTACTTC.

This clone was found a few times. Here the CDR3 reads CASSLTGLAGTGANVLTF. The CDR3 DNA reads TGTGCCAGCAGCTTAACCGGACTAGCGGGAACTGGGGCCAACGTCCTGACTTTC. The J gene is TRBJ2-6, the V gene TRBV7-9; 12 bases line up with TRBD2. There are 18 residues in the CDR3. Per the germline V gene, CDR1 is SEHNR and CDR2 is FQNEAQ (reference sequence). Trimming removed 2 bases from V and 2 bases from J; junction bases left unmatched: 4.

The sample holds a few counts of this clone. The chain employs TRBV11-2 and TRBJ2-1; 7 bases match TRBD2. The CDR3 has 13 amino acids. Per the germline V gene, CDR1 is SGHAT and CDR2 is FQNNGV. Losses at the gene ends were 1 base for V and 6 bases for J; bases not matched to a gene: 0. DNA for the CDR3: TGTGCCAGCAGCTTAGGCGGGAGCAATGAGCAGTTCTTC. Protein product: CASSLGGSNEQFF. The full variable domain, with the rest looked up from reference TRBV11-2 and TRBJ2-1, is EAGVAQSPRYKIIEKRQSVAFWCNPISGHATLYWYQQILGQGPKLLIQFQNNGVVDDSQLPKDRFSAERLKGVDSTLKIQPAKLEDSAVYLCASSLGGSNEQFFGPGTRLTVL.

The chain links TRBV5-1 to TRBJ1-2; 7 bases fit TRBD1. The trim removed 3 bases at V and 7 bases at J, leaving 6 bases unmatched. The CDR3 is 13 amino acids. Germline V lookup: CDR1 SGHRS, CDR2 YFSETQ. The CDR3 nucleotides read TGCGCCAGCAGCTACCGGACAGGTTCTGGCTACACCTTC. Its protein product is CASSYRTGSGYTF. Looking up the rest from reference TRBV5-1 and TRBJ1-2 gives the full variable domain: KAGVTQTPRYLIKTRGQQVTLSCSPISGHRSVSWYQQTPGQGLQFLFEYFSETQRNKGNFPGRFSGRQFSNSRSEMNVSTLELGDSALYLCASSYRTGSGYTFGSGTRLTVV.

This clone appeared a few times. J is TRBJ2-1 and V is TRBV19; D ambiguous. CDR3 size: 12 residues. V was shortened by 2 bases and J by 8 bases, with 7 bases between the two germline ends. Germline lookup yields CDR1 LNHDA and CDR2 SQIVND (reference sequence). The CDR3 DNA reads as TGTGCCAGTAGTATAAGGAGAGATGAGCAGTTCTTC. Its protein is CASSIRRDEQFF.

This chain joins TRBV30 and TRBJ2-3; 8 bases are shared with TRBD2. Trimming took 2 bases from V and 4 from J; bases not matched to a gene: 8. The CDR3 runs to 15 residues. Germline CDR1 GTSNPN, CDR2 SVGIG (reference sequence). The CDR3 nucleotides read TGTGCCTGGAGTCGTCCGGCGGGAGGTCCAGATACGCAGTATTTT. Translation gives CAWSRPAGGPDTQYF.

V is TRBV30 and J is TRBJ1-1; possible D gene TRBD1, 6 bases. The ends were cut back, 4 bases at V and 1 base at J, with 7 bases in the middle. The CDR3 runs 12 residues. The germline CDR1 and CDR2 sequences are GTSNPN and SVGIG (reference sequence). CDR3 sequence (DNA): TGTGCCTGGAACAGGGCGAACACTGAAGCTTTCTTT. It translates to CAWNRANTEAFF.

This clone has more than one count but fewer than ten. This chain uses TRBV28 with TRBJ1-5, with D maybe TRBD1 (5 bases). This CDR3 is built from 15 residues. CDR1 and CDR2 from the germline V gene are MDHEN and SYDVKM. The V and J ends lost 2 bases and 7 bases respectively, with 15 bases between them. CDR3 nucleotide sequence: TGTGCCAGCAGTTTAACGTCGGGGGGAAGACAGCCCCAGCATTTT. This encodes CASSLTSGGRQPQHF.

This rearrangement joins TRBV7-2 to TRBJ2-1; possible D gene TRBD2, 6 bases. V was pared by 5 bases and J by 7 bases, with 18 bases between. From germline, CDR1 is SGHTA and CDR2 FQGNSA. This CDR3 spans 15 amino acids. As DNA, the CDR3 is TGTGCCAGCAGCCCATGGGGACTTCCCCGGAATGAGCAGTTCTTC. Its protein product is CASSPWGLPRNEQFF.

This clone was counted only a few times. The genes are TRBV29-1 and TRBJ1-1; D is uncertain. CDR3 length equals 14 residues. V was trimmed by 1 base and J by 4 bases, leaving 13 bases between them. Germline loops: CDR1 SQVTM, CDR2 ANQGSEA. The CDR3 coding sequence is TGCAGCGTTGAAGGGACTCTAGGGCCCACTGAAGCTTTCTTT. Amino acid sequence: CSVEGTLGPTEAFF.

Only a few counts were recorded for this clone. Here the CDR3 DNA reads TGCGCCAGCAGCCCTCTGGGACTAGCGGCATACAATGAGCAGTTCTTC. It encodes CASSPLGLAAYNEQFF. This chain connects TRBV4-1 to TRBJ2-1, with 11 nucleotides matching TRBD2. Germline values: CDR1 MGHRA, CDR2 YSYEKL. This CDR3 has 16 amino acids. The V segment lost 4 bases and the J segment 4 bases; nucleotides outside the gene matches: 6.

This clone has only a few counts. The V and J genes are TRBV29-1 and TRBJ2-7; a weak D match, TRBD2 (5 bases). The germline V and J ends were trimmed by 4 bases and 3 bases, with 19 bases remaining between them. Germline CDR1 and CDR2: SQVTM and ANQGSEA. The CDR3 has 15 residues. The CDR3 DNA reads TGCAGCGTTGTGTGGCAGGAGGCGTCTTTCTACGAGCAGTACTTC. Translation: CSVVWQEASFYEQYF.

The chain couples TRBV5-4 to TRBJ2-7; weak D call: TRBD2 (5 bases). Between the trimmed V and J ends, which lost 3 bases and 3 bases, there was a span of 16 bases. Germline V CDR1 and CDR2: SGHNT, YYREEE (reference sequence). The CDR3 extends over 15 amino acids. The CDR3 region has the DNA TGTGCCAGCAGCTCCGGCGGACTGAAAATCTACGAGCAGTACTTC. This gives the protein CASSSGGLKIYEQYF.

This clone came up a few times. Other nucleotide sequences from this sample produce the same CDR3. The rearrangement links TRBV18 to TRBJ2-5; TRBD2 matches 10 bases. Trimming cost V 6 bases and J 3 bases; bases outside gene matches: 4. The CDR3 is 14 amino acids. From germline, CDR1 is KGHSH and CDR2 LQKENI. The CDR3 DNA is TGTGCCAGCTCGCCCGGACTAGCGGAAGAGACCCAGTACTTC. Amino acid sequence: CASSPGLAEETQYF. Based on the CDR3 plus reference TRBV18 and TRBJ2-5, the full variable domain is NAGVMQNPRHLVRRRGQEARLRCSPMKGHSHVYWYRQLPEEGLKFMVYLQKENIIDESGMPKERFSAEFPKEGPSILRIQQVVRGDSAAYFCASSPGLAEETQYFGPGTRLLVL.

The chain uses TRBV29-1 and TRBJ2-1; 7 bases match TRBD2. Germline CDR1 SQVTM, CDR2 ANQGSEA. This CDR3 contains 12 residues. The CDR3 DNA follows: TGCAGTGCGGGGGTATCCTACAATGAGCAGTTCTTC. The encoded protein is CSAGVSYNEQFF.

This clone was counted between two and nine times. V and J are TRBV7-8 and TRBJ2-5; 7 bases are a match to TRBD2. The CDR3 totals 14 residues. The ends lost 6 bases at V and 1 base at J; junction bases unmatched: 5. Germline assignment: CDR1 SGHVS and CDR2 FQNEAQ. In DNA, the CDR3 is TGTGCCAGCAGAAAGCGGGACCGCCAAGAGACCCAGTACTTC. Translation gives CASRKRDRQETQYF.

The chain combines TRBV29-1 with TRBJ2-3; maybe TRBD1 (5 bases). The CDR3 is made up of 14 amino acids. Germline loops: CDR1 SQVTM, CDR2 ANQGSEA. V shed 8 bases and J shed 1 base, with 16 bases lying between them. This CDR3 reads CSFQGDVGTDTQYF. Written as DNA, the CDR3 is TGCAGCTTCCAAGGGGATGTTGGCACAGATACGCAGTATTTT.

V is TRBV28 and J is TRBJ2-7, with D tentatively TRBD2 (5 bases). V was shortened by 11 bases and J by 7 bases, with 21 bases between the two germline ends. CDR1 and CDR2 (germline): MDHEN, SYDVKM. The CDR3 is 13 residues long. The chain's CDR3 is CACEEGPSTEQYF. CDR3 DNA: TGTGCCTGTGAAGAGGGCCCGTCTACGGAGCAGTACTTC.

This clone has a handful of counts. The chain recombines TRBV12-5 with TRBJ2-3; perhaps TRBD2 as D (5 bases). CDR1 is LGHNT, CDR2 FRNRAP, per germline. V shed 4 bases and J shed 7 bases, with 12 bases lying between them. The CDR3 covers 13 residues. CDR3 DNA: TGTGCTAGTGGTTCCCGGACTCTCTATACGCAGTATTTT. This translates into CASGSRTLYTQYF.